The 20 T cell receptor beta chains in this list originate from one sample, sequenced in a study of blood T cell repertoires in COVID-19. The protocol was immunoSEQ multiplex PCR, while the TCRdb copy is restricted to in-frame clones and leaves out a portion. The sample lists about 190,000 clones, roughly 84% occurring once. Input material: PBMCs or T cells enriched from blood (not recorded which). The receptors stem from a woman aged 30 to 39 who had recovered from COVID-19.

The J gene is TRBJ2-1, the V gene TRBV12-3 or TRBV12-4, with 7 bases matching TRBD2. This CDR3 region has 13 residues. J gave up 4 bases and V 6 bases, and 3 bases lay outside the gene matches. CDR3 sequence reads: CASRAGRYNEQFF. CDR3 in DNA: TGTGCCAGCAGAGCCGGGAGGTACAATGAGCAGTTCTTC.

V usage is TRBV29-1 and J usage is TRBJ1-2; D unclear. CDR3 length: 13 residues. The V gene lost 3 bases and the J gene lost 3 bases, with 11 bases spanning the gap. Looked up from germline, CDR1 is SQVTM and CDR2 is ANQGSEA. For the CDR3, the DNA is TGCAGCGTTGAGGGCCGGCAGGACTATGGCTACACCTTC. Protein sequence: CSVEGRQDYGYTF.

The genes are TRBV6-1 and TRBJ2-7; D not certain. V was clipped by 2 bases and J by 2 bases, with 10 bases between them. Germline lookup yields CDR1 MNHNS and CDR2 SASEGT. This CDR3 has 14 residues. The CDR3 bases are TGTGCCAGCAGTGAACGCACACCTCCCTACGAGCAGTACGTC. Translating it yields CASSERTPPYEQYV.

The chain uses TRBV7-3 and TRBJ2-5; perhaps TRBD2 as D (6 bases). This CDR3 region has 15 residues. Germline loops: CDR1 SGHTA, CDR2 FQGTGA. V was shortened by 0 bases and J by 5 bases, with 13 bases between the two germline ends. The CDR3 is CASSLTGLPRETQYF. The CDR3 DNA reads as TGTGCCAGCAGCTTAACGGGACTCCCGAGGGAGACCCAGTACTTC.

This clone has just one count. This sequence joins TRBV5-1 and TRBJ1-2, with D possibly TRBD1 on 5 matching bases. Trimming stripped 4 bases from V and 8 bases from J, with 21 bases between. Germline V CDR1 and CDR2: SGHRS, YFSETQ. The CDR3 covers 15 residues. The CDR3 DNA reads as TGCGCCAGCAGCCGGGGACTCTCCCGACAGTTCGGCTACACCTTC. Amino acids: CASSRGLSRQFGYTF.

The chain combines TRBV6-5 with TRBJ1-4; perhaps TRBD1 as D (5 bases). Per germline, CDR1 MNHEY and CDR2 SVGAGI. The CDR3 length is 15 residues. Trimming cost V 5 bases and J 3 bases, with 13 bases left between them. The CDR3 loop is CASSTRGRANEKLFF. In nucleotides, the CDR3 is TGTGCCAGCAGTACCCGGGGGAGGGCTAATGAAAAACTGTTTTTT.

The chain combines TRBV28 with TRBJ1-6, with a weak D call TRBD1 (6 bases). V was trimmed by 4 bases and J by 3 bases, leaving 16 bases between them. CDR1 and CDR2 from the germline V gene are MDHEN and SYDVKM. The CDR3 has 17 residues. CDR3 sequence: CASSSGGRKVYNSPLHF. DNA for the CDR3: TGTGCCAGCAGTTCCGGGGGGCGCAAGGTCTATAATTCACCCCTCCACTTT.

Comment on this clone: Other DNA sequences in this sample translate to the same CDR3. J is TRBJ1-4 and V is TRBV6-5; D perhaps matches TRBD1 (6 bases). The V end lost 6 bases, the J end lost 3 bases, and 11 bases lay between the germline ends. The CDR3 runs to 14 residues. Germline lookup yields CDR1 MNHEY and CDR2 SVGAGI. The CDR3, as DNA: TGTGCCAGCAGCCGGACAGCATCTAATGAAAAACTGTTTTTT. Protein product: CASSRTASNEKLFF.

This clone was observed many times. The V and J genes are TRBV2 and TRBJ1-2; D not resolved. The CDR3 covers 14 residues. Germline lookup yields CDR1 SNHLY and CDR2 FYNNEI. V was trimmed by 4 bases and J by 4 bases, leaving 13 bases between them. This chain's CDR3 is CASSVRSGGYGYTF. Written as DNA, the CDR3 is TGTGCCAGCAGTGTCCGGTCGGGAGGCTATGGCTACACCTTC.

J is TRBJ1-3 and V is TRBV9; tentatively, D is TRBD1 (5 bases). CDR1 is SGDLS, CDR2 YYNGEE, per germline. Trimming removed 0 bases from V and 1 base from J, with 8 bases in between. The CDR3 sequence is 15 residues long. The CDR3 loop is CASSVAGTSGNTIYF. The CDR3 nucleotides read TGTGCCAGCAGCGTAGCTGGGACTTCTGGAAACACCATATATTTT.

CDR3 protein: CSASAGYNYGYTF. CDR3 in DNA: TGCAGTGCTAGTGCAGGGTACAACTATGGCTACACCTTC. V usage is TRBV20-1 and J usage is TRBJ1-2; D perhaps matches TRBD1 (5 bases). This CDR3 contains 13 residues. Germline-derived CDR1 and CDR2 are DFQATT and SNEGSKA (reference sequence). The V end was cut by 3 bases, the J end by 2 bases, with 10 bases between.

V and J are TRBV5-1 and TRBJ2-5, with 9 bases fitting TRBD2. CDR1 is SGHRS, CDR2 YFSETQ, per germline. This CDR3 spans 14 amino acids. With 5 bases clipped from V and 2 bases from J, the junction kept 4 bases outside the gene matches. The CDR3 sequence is CASSLAGNQETQYF. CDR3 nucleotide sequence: TGCGCCAGCAGTCTAGCGGGGAATCAAGAGACCCAGTACTTC.

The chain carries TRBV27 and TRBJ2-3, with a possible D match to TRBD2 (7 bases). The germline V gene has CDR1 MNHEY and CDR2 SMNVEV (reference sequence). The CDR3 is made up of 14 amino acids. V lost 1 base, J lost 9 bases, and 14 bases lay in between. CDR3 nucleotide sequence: TGTGCCAGCAGTTTATGGGGGGGGGCGGGGACGCAGTATTTT. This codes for CASSLWGGAGTQYF.

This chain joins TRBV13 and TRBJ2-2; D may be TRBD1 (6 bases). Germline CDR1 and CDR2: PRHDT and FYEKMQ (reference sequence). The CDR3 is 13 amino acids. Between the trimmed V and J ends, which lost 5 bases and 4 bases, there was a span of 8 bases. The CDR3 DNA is TGTGCCAGCAGCCAAGGGGGCACCGGGGAGCTGTTTTTT. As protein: CASSQGGTGELFF. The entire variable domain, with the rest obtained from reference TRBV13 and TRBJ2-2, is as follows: AAGVIQSPRHLIKEKRETATLKCYPIPRHDTVYWYQQGPGQDPQFLISFYEKMQSDKGSIPDRFSAQQFSDYHSELNMSSLELGDSALYFCASSQGGTGELFFGEGSRLTVL.

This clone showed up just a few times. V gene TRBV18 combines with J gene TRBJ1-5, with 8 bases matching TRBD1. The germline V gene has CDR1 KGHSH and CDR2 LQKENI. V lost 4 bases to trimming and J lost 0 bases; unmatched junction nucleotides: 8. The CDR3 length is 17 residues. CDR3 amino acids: CASSLSGQDYSNQPQHF. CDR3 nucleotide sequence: TGTGCCAGCTCACTATCGGGACAGGACTATAGCAATCAGCCCCAGCATTTT. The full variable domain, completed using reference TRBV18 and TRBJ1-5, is NAGVMQNPRHLVRRRGQEARLRCSPMKGHSHVYWYRQLPEEGLKFMVYLQKENIIDESGMPKERFSAEFPKEGPSILRIQQVVRGDSAAYFCASSLSGQDYSNQPQHFGDGTRLSIL.

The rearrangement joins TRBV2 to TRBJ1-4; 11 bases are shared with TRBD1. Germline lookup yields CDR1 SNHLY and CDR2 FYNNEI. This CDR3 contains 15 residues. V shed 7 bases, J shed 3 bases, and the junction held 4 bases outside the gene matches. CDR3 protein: CASNGDRGANEKLFF. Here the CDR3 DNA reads TGTGCCAGCAACGGGGACAGGGGGGCTAATGAAAAACTGTTTTTT.

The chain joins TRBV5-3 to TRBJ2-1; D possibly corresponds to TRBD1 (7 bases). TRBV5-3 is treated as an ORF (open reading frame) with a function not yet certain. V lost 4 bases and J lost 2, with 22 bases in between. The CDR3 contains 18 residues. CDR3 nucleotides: TGTGCCAGAAGCGAACCCCCGACTGACAGGGAGGCCTACAATGAGCAGTTCTTC. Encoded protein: CARSEPPTDREAYNEQFF.

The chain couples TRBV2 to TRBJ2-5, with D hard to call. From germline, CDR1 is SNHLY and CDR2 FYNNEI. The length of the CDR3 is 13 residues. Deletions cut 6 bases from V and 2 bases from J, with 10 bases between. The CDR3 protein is CASSRDSQETQYF. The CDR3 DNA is TGTGCCAGCAGCCGAGACTCTCAAGAGACCCAGTACTTC. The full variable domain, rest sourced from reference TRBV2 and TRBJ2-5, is EPEVTQTPSHQVTQMGQEVILRCVPISNHLYFYWYRQILGQKVEFLVSFYNNEISEKSEIFDDQFSVERPDGSNFTLKIRSTKLEDSAMYFCASSRDSQETQYFGPGTRLLVL.

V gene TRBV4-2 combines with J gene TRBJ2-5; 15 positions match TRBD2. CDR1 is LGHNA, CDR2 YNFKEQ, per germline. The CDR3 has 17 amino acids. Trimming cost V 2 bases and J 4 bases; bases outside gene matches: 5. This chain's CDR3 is CASSQRRGLAGGETQYF. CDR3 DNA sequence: TGTGCCAGCAGCCAACGAAGGGGACTAGCGGGGGGAGAGACCCAGTACTTC.

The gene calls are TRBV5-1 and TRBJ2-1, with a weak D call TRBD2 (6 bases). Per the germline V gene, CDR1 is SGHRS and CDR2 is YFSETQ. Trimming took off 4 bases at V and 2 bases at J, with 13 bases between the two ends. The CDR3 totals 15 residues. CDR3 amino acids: CASSLRDSAYNEQFF. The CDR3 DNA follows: TGCGCCAGCAGCCTAAGGGACTCGGCCTACAATGAGCAGTTCTTC.